The next 30 T cell receptor beta chains were all read from a single sample in a study of monozygotic twins with inflammatory bowel disease. TCRdb reprocessed the 5' RACE reads and stores each CDR3 protein as one record, lacking DNA. The sample includes around 380,000 distinct CDR3 sequences. The sequencing sample was made of blood. These receptor sequences come from a human donor with ulcerative colitis or Crohn's disease, or a healthy co-twin of an affected twin (not recorded which).

V gene TRBV5-4 combines with J gene TRBJ2-7; TCRdb returns TRBD2, unconfirmable since there is no DNA. This CDR3 has 15 amino acids. Germline V gene lookup returns CDR1 SGHNT and CDR2 YYREEE (reference sequence). This CDR3 is CASSLRAGRAQEQYF.

The chain is built from TRBV7-6 and TRBJ1-1. The CDR3 extends over 13 amino acids. CDR1 is SGHVS, CDR2 FNYEAQ, per germline. The CDR3 sequence is CASSLRLEGEAFF. Full variable domain (missing parts from reference TRBV7-6 and TRBJ1-1): GAGVSQSPRYKVTKRGQDVALRCDPISGHVSLYWYRQALGQGPEFLTYFNYEAQQDKSGLPNDRFSAERPEGSISTLTIQRTEQRDSAMYRCASSLRLEGEAFFGQGTRLTVV.

The rearrangement joins TRBV7-3 to TRBJ2-2. The CDR3 covers 14 residues. Germline lookup yields CDR1 SGHTA and CDR2 FQGTGA. This chain's CDR3 is CASSLTANTGELFF.

V is TRBV4-1 and J is TRBJ2-7; there is no DNA to check the TCRdb D call of TRBD2. From germline, CDR1 is MGHRA and CDR2 YSYEKL. This CDR3 is built from 15 residues. The CDR3 here is CASSQEGGENYEQYF.

This chain connects TRBV5-1 to TRBJ2-7. The CDR3 consists of 15 residues. The V gene's germline CDR1 is SGHRS and CDR2 YFSETQ. The CDR3 here is CASSLGWGPTYEQYF. The full variable domain, rest sourced from reference TRBV5-1 and TRBJ2-7, is KAGVTQTPRYLIKTRGQQVTLSCSPISGHRSVSWYQQTPGQGLQFLFEYFSETQRNKGNFPGRFSGRQFSNSRSEMNVSTLELGDSALYLCASSLGWGPTYEQYFGPGTRLTVT.

The V gene is TRBV28, the J gene TRBJ2-7. Germline V gene sequence: CDR1 MDHEN, CDR2 SYDVKM. CDR3 size: 11 residues. The CDR3 here is CASSLMYEQYF.

V gene TRBV6-1 combines with J gene TRBJ2-1; TCRdb reports TRBD1, a call that lacks DNA to check it against. CDR3 length: 16 residues. The germline gives CDR1 MNHNS, CDR2 SASEGT. The CDR3 region is CASSEQGFGAYNEQFF.

The rearrangement links TRBV7-9 to TRBJ1-1; lacking DNA, the TRBD1 call made by TCRdb goes unchecked. Germline CDR1 reads SEHNR; CDR2 reads FQNEAQ (reference sequence). The CDR3 has 14 residues. CDR3 residues: CASSNRGTQPEAFF.

V and J are TRBV5-1 and TRBJ2-7; there is no DNA to check the TCRdb D call of TRBD2. Germline V gives CDR1 SGHRS, CDR2 YFSETQ. The CDR3 contains 15 residues. CDR3 region: CASSETGLSTYEQYF.

V is TRBV15 and J is TRBJ2-7; no DNA is available, so the TRBD1 call from TCRdb remains unchecked. The germline V gene has CDR1 LNHNV and CDR2 YYDKDF (reference sequence). This CDR3 has 15 amino acids. This CDR3 is CATSRDLEGAYEQYF.

The chain links TRBV5-1 to TRBJ2-7. The V gene's germline CDR1 is SGHRS and CDR2 YFSETQ. This CDR3 comprises 12 residues. The CDR3 spells CASSLQRTEQYF.

The rearrangement joins TRBV7-8 to TRBJ1-4; the D call of TRBD1 rests on TCRdb alone, since no DNA is present to check it. This CDR3 region has 16 residues. The V gene's germline CDR1 is SGHVS and CDR2 FQNEAQ. This chain's CDR3 is CASSLNNRLPPEKLFF.

The chain recombines TRBV5-1 with TRBJ1-3; the D gene TCRdb calls, TRBD1, cannot be checked with no DNA. The CDR3 covers 15 residues. The germline V gene encodes CDR1 SGHRS and CDR2 YFSETQ. CDR3 protein: CASSDTGQGGNTIYF.

The chain couples TRBV5-5 to TRBJ2-7; TCRdb's D call, TRBD1, is unchecked because there is no DNA. CDR1 and CDR2 (germline): SGHKS, YYEKEE (reference sequence). The CDR3 length is 16 residues. The chain's CDR3 is CASSWEQATITYEQYF.

This chain uses TRBV19 with TRBJ1-5; TCRdb picks TRBD1, but there is no DNA to check that call. This CDR3 contains 16 residues. CDR1 and CDR2 from the germline V gene are LNHDA and SQIVND (reference sequence). The chain's CDR3 is CASSMGPGTGNQPQHF.

J is TRBJ2-2 and V is TRBV7-6; TCRdb outputs TRBD2, but without DNA this stays unchecked. The CDR3 loop spans 20 amino acids. The V gene's germline CDR1 is SGHVS and CDR2 FNYEAQ. The CDR3 is CASSLDWRSSGGVGTGELFF.

V is TRBV3-1 and J is TRBJ2-4; TCRdb designates TRBD1, a call that cannot be tested without DNA. The CDR3 extends over 13 amino acids. The germline V gene encodes CDR1 LGHDT and CDR2 YNNKEL (reference sequence). The CDR3: CASSQGAEQGRDF.

The V gene is TRBV12-1, the J gene TRBJ1-4; TCRdb reports TRBD1, a call that lacks DNA to check it against. TRBV12-1 represents a pseudogene. The CDR3 extends over 19 amino acids. CDR3 amino acids: CASSSDTGQGGMKDEKLFF.

The chain links TRBV20-1 to TRBJ1-6. Germline lookup yields CDR1 DFQATT and CDR2 SNEGSKA (reference sequence). The CDR3 sequence is 15 residues long. The CDR3 sequence: CSVRGAVTYNSPLHF.

The rearrangement links TRBV4-1 to TRBJ2-2; no DNA is available, so the TRBD2 call from TCRdb remains unchecked. Germline V gene lookup returns CDR1 MGHRA and CDR2 YSYEKL. CDR3 length equals 12 residues. The CDR3 spells CASSQEIGGLFF.

This chain uses TRBV7-2 with TRBJ2-5; TCRdb designates TRBD2, a call that cannot be tested without DNA. Germline V lookup: CDR1 SGHTA, CDR2 FQGNSA. The CDR3 contains 16 residues. The CDR3 spells CASSLGGPLERETQYF.

The gene calls are TRBV7-9 and TRBJ1-4. The CDR3 has 14 amino acids. CDR1 is SEHNR and CDR2 is FQNEAQ in the germline V gene (reference sequence). The CDR3 here is CASSQALSNEKLFF.

The chain carries TRBV5-1 and TRBJ2-5; checking the TCRdb D call of TRBD1 is not possible without DNA. Germline CDR1 and CDR2: SGHRS and YFSETQ. The length of the CDR3 is 15 residues. Here the CDR3 reads CASSPDRGSQETQYF.

The chain has TRBV30 and TRBJ1-2; TCRdb lists TRBD1, though no DNA is available to test this call. CDR1 and CDR2 from the germline V gene are GTSNPN and SVGIG (reference sequence). The CDR3 has 13 amino acids. The chain's CDR3 is CAWIPQGAEGYTF.

The chain joins TRBV6-5 to TRBJ1-5. CDR3 length: 13 residues. CDR1 is MNHEY, CDR2 SVGAGI, per germline. The CDR3 here is CASRYTYNQPQHF.

V gene TRBV11-2 combines with J gene TRBJ2-5; the D call of TRBD2 rests on TCRdb alone, since no DNA is present to check it. The CDR3 runs to 15 residues. Germline lookup yields CDR1 SGHAT and CDR2 FQNNGV. CDR3 protein: CASSPRTSGQETQYF.

The gene calls are TRBV11-2 and TRBJ2-1; the D call of TRBD1 rests on TCRdb alone, since no DNA is present to check it. Germline values: CDR1 SGHAT, CDR2 FQNNGV. CDR3 length equals 13 residues. The CDR3: CASSTDRGGEQFF.

The rearrangement uses TRBV5-4 and TRBJ2-7; TCRdb selects TRBD1, and the lack of DNA leaves this call unchecked. The CDR3 is 16 residues long. The germline V gene has CDR1 SGHNT and CDR2 YYREEE (reference sequence). CDR3 loop: CASSLVGRTGSYEQYF.

The rearrangement joins TRBV4-2 to TRBJ1-5. This CDR3 has 14 amino acids. Per the germline V gene, CDR1 is LGHNA and CDR2 is YNFKEQ. The chain's CDR3 is CASSHTGWGQPQHF.

The V and J genes are TRBV5-1 and TRBJ2-3; TCRdb outputs TRBD2, but without DNA this stays unchecked. Germline V CDR1 and CDR2: SGHRS, YFSETQ. The CDR3 runs 15 residues. The CDR3 is CASSLRTEGTDTQYF.